Presented here are 6 T cell receptor beta chains from one specimen sequenced in a study of spatial heterogeneity in lung cancer. The antigens these receptors bind are not known. In TCRdb, the 5' RACE reads were re-called with MiXCR into one record per CDR3 protein. In the table there are 20,000 to 25,000 distinct CDR3 sequences, approximately 9% of which are singletons. Whole-study results and caveats: Mutation counts in tumors were tracked by counts of expanded intratumoral alpha and beta TCRs.

The time point: sample taken at primary tumor resection. The sample here was lung tumor tissue, taken at surgery. These receptors were collected from a male donor with early-stage non-small cell lung cancer.

Comments on this clonotype: Without the conserved terminal phenylalanine or tryptophan, this CDR3 likely stems from a read error. The chain joins TRBV20-1 to TRBJ1-5; the D gene is possibly TRBD1 (5 bases). Germline V gives CDR1 DFQATT, CDR2 SNEGSKA (reference sequence). Between the trimmed V and J ends, which lost 3 bases and 6 bases, there was a span of 18 bases. The CDR3 runs 15 residues. CDR3 DNA: TGCAGTGCTAGCGCTACAGGCTCCGGGGGTCAGCCCCAGCATTAT. Translated, it gives CSASATGSGGQPQHY.

The chain joins TRBV27 to TRBJ2-5; D might be TRBD2 (6 bases). Per germline, CDR1 MNHEY and CDR2 SMNVEV (reference sequence). The CDR3 is 14 amino acids. Deletions cut 2 bases from V and 0 bases from J, with 7 bases between. CDR3 loop: CASSLLAHQETQYF. The CDR3 DNA is TGTGCCAGCAGTTTACTAGCGCACCAAGAGACCCAGTACTTC.

The V and J genes are TRBV3-2 and TRBJ2-2. TRBV3-2 is a known pseudogene. The CDR3 extends over 15 amino acids. The CDR3 nucleotides are TGTGCCAGCAGCCAAAACGGTAGTTACACCGGGGAGCTGTTTTTT. Its protein is CASSQNGSYTGELFF.

Many counts were recorded for this clonotype. The chain is built from TRBV29-1 and TRBJ2-7, with D uncertain. The CDR3 contains 12 residues. Trimming stripped 1 base from V and 6 bases from J, with 10 bases between. CDR1 SQVTM and CDR2 ANQGSEA come from the germline V gene. The CDR3 loop is CSVEGHVLEQYF. In DNA form, the CDR3 reads TGCAGCGTTGAAGGGCATGTCCTCGAGCAGTACTTC.

This clonotype was seen many times. Here the CDR3 reads CASSLGGGPQETQYF. The CDR3 DNA follows: TGTGCCAGCAGCTTGGGCGGGGGGCCGCAAGAGACCCAGTACTTC. This sequence joins TRBV7-6 and TRBJ2-5, with 8 bases aligning to TRBD2. This CDR3 is built from 15 residues. V dropped 3 bases and J dropped 2; count of bases not matched to a gene: 5. Per germline, CDR1 SGHVS and CDR2 FNYEAQ.

The chain employs TRBV7-9 and TRBJ1-1, with D perhaps matching TRBD1 (5 bases). Germline-derived CDR1 and CDR2 are SEHNR and FQNEAQ (reference sequence). The length of the CDR3 is 14 residues. Trimming shortened V by 2 bases and J by 6 bases, and 13 bases separated the two germline ends. The CDR3: CASSLLSRESEAFF. The CDR3 DNA reads as TGTGCCAGCAGCTTATTATCCAGGGAATCTGAAGCTTTCTTT.